This TCR beta chain came from a study of cytomegalovirus exposure and HLA in healthy donors. Broader study findings: Confirmation in vitro established that a few CMV-associated chains were specific for CMV antigens. In the 130 or so validation repertoires, a later analysis found that first-cohort TCR clusters tended to co-occur.

Profiled with immunoSEQ multiplex PCR; TCRdb holds only in-frame clones, not every one. Among over 150,000 clones, 80% to 85% were seen once, and the ten largest hold 2.8%. CDR3 size: 15 residues. The germline V and J ends were trimmed by 3 bases and 4 bases, with 15 bases remaining between them. Germline CDR1 KGHSH, CDR2 LQKENI. A remark on this clone: Its specificity is not known.

The sequence was obtained from a woman between 18 and 29 years old in good health and CMV-seropositive. V gene TRBV18 combines with J gene TRBJ1-1; a weak D match, TRBD1 (5 bases). Source material: PBMCs. The CDR3: CASSPTVVGGTEAFF. In DNA, the CDR3 is TGTGCCAGCTCACCTACAGTAGTGGGGGGCACTGAAGCTTTCTTT.